Listed below are T cell receptor beta chains from one sample, sequenced in a study of blood T cell repertoires in COVID-19. Clones were read by immunoSEQ multiplex PCR, and TCRdb kept only the in-frame ones, dropping some. The sample contains fewer than 150,000 clones, about three quarters of which appear only once. Sequencing used peripheral blood. The source is a man between 65 and 85 years old with acute or convalescent COVID-19. Both conserved end residues are part of each CDR3. The order of the fields is CDR3 DNA, CDR3 protein, J gene, D gene, clone size, V gene. The D gene is left open where the match is weak. The size field is filled for only some rows; it gives once, few, many or a size class.

TGTGCCAGCAGCTCGGGCCGGGACAACGAGCAGTACTTC,CASSSGRDNEQYF,TRBJ2-7,-,few,TRBV7-9
TGTGCCAGCAGGCTGACTCTCCGGGGCACAGATACGCAGTATTTT,CASRLTLRGTDTQYF,TRBJ2-3,-,-,TRBV5-4
TGCGCCAGCAGCCTCGGTGGCTCTGGAAACACCATATATTTT,CASSLGGSGNTIYF,TRBJ1-3,-,-,TRBV4-3
TGTGCCAGCAGCCCTCTCCCTGGCGGTACAGATACGCAGTATTTT,CASSPLPGGTDTQYF,TRBJ2-3,-,-,TRBV7-3
TGTGCCAGCAGCAGGGAAAGAACCTACGAGCAGTACTTC,CASSRERTYEQYF,TRBJ2-7,-,-,TRBV6-5
TGTGCCAGCAGCTACACCGGGACAGAAGAGACCCAGTACTTC,CASSYTGTEETQYF,TRBJ2-5,TRBD1,once,TRBV9
TGTGCCAGTAGTATTTTGGGACAAGGGACCGGGGAGCTGTTTTTT,CASSILGQGTGELFF,TRBJ2-2,-,-,TRBV19
TGCGCCAGCAGCTTGGCTTCCAGTTATGAGCAGTTCTTC,CASSLASSYEQFF,TRBJ2-1,-,-,TRBV5-1
TGTGCCAGCAGCTTCGGAATGGCGGCTGGGGCCAACGTCCTGACTTTC,CASSFGMAAGANVLTF,TRBJ2-6,-,once,TRBV11-2
TGTGCCAGCAGTTCGGACACCCCGAACACTGAAGCTTTCTTT,CASSSDTPNTEAFF,TRBJ1-1,-,-,TRBV2
TGTGCCAGCAGTAGGACCGGGACTAGCGGGGGAGAGCAGTTCTTC,CASSRTGTSGGEQFF,TRBJ2-1,TRBD2,once,TRBV7-2
TGTGCCAGTAGTATGGCCGCGGGGGCGTTAAACAATGAGCAGTTCTTC,CASSMAAGALNNEQFF,TRBJ2-1,-,-,TRBV19
TGTGCCAGCAGCTTAGGACAGGGTAACTCTGGGGCCAACGTCCTGACTTTC,CASSLGQGNSGANVLTF,TRBJ2-6,TRBD1,-,TRBV7-9
TGTGCCAGCAGTTTAAGATCTGCAGAACCTTCCAATGAGCAGTTCTTC,CASSLRSAEPSNEQFF,TRBJ2-1,-,few,TRBV28
TGTGCCACCAGTGACCCCCTGACAGGGCGGGCTGAGCAGTTCTTC,CATSDPLTGRAEQFF,TRBJ2-1,TRBD1,-,TRBV24-1
TGTGCCAGCAGTTTTCTGTACCTGACAGCGAACCCGAGGCAAGAGACCCAGTACTTC,CASSFLYLTANPRQETQYF,TRBJ2-5,-,-,TRBV28
TGTGCCAGTAGCAGGACAGGGGAAAGAAACATTCAGTACTTC,CASSRTGERNIQYF,TRBJ2-4,TRBD1,-,TRBV19
TGTGCCAGCAGAGCAGGGGGCTCGGGGGATGAGCAGTTCTTC,CASRAGGSGDEQFF,TRBJ2-1,TRBD1,-,TRBV7-2
TGTGCCACCAGTGACGCTACCTATAATTCACCCCTCCACTTT,CATSDATYNSPLHF,TRBJ1-6,-,-,TRBV24-1
TGTGCCAGCAGCCAGACAGGTCAGCCCCAGCATTTT,CASSQTGQPQHF,TRBJ1-5,-,-,TRBV5-5
TGTGCCTGTCAGCCAGACAGGAGCTATGGCTACACCTTC,CACQPDRSYGYTF,TRBJ1-2,-,-,TRBV30
TGCGCCAGCAGGATCGGGACACTCTATAATTCACCCCTCCACTTT,CASRIGTLYNSPLHF,TRBJ1-6,-,-,TRBV4-1
TGTGCCAGAAGCCCCCGAGACAGGGTAAAAAACATTCAGTACTTC,CARSPRDRVKNIQYF,TRBJ2-4,-,-,TRBV7-5
TGTGCCAGCACCCCGGCCCAGGGGGTTCAGCCCCAGCATTTT,CASTPAQGVQPQHF,TRBJ1-5,TRBD1,-,TRBV6-5
TGCGCCAGCAGCCGCCGGGACTCAAACGAAAAACTGTTTTTT,CASSRRDSNEKLFF,TRBJ1-4,-,-,TRBV4-3
TGTGCCAGCAGCCAGGCCAGCGGATCAGAACAAACAACTAATGAAAAACTGTTTTTT,CASSQASGSEQTTNEKLFF,TRBJ1-4,-,-,TRBV3-1/TRBV3-2
TGTGCCACCCAGGGGGTTGCGGGTGGAGTCCCCGGGGAGCTGTTTTTT,CATQGVAGGVPGELFF,TRBJ2-2,TRBD1,-,TRBV27
TGTGCCAGCAGCCAATTCGTCCAGGGGTCCTACGAGCAGTACTTC,CASSQFVQGSYEQYF,TRBJ2-7,-,-,TRBV3-1/TRBV3-2